What follows are 6 T cell receptor beta chains derived from one specimen sequenced in a study of OX40 agonist ivuxolimab in advanced cancers. The library was built by means of the immunoSEQ multiplex PCR assay. Entries here come from immuneACCESS through TCRdb and include only in-frame sequences with V and J called. Some clones fail to appear in such tables; in the studies checked, an unresolved V gene covers under half of the shortfall, and the cause of the remainder is unknown. Counted in this sample were about 150,000 clones; around 94% of them appeared once. The ten largest clones add up to just over 0.3% of the sample. The sequencing used CD4+ or CD8+ T cells sorted from blood, collected in a trial of the OX40 agonist ivuxolimab. Every receptor here comes from an adult with an advanced solid tumor such as melanoma, head and neck, liver or kidney cancer.

The V and J genes are TRBV25-1 and TRBJ2-1, with no clear D. The germline V gene encodes CDR1 MGHDK and CDR2 SYGVNS. Trimming removed 4 bases at V and 0 bases at J, with 10 bases between. The CDR3 spans 15 residues. The CDR3 coding sequence is TGTGCCAGCAGTGTAACCGGAAGCTCCTACAATGAGCAGTTCTTC. The encoded protein is CASSVTGSSYNEQFF.

The V call is TRBV28, the J call TRBJ2-7; 7 nucleotides match TRBD1. Germline V gene sequence: CDR1 MDHEN, CDR2 SYDVKM. This CDR3 has 14 residues. The junction had 4 bases not matched to a gene; V was cut back by 5 bases and J by 0 bases. The CDR3 bases are TGTGCCAGCAGTGGGACAGCAAACTCCTACGAGCAGTACTTC. Its translation: CASSGTANSYEQYF. The variable domain in full, completed from reference TRBV28 and TRBJ2-7, reads DVKVTQSSRYLVKRTGEKVFLECVQDMDHENMFWYRQDPGLGLRLIYFSYDVKMKEKGDIPEGYSVSREKKERFSLILESASTNQTSMYLCASSGTANSYEQYFGPGTRLTVT.

This sequence joins TRBV4-2 and TRBJ2-5; TRBD1 might be the D (6 bases). V was clipped by 3 bases and J by 2 bases, with 13 bases between them. Germline V gene lookup returns CDR1 LGHNA and CDR2 YNFKEQ. The CDR3 runs to 15 residues. CDR3 in DNA: TGTGCCAGCAGCCAGGGGACAAGGTGGCAAGAGACCCAGTACTTC. Amino acid sequence: CASSQGTRWQETQYF.

The rearrangement joins TRBV5-1 to TRBJ2-2; 9 bases match TRBD1. The CDR3 covers 16 residues. Trimming cost V 2 bases and J 0 bases; bases outside gene matches: 2. Germline values: CDR1 SGHRS, CDR2 YFSETQ. For the CDR3, the DNA is TGCGCCAGCAGCTTACAGGGGGCGGCGAACACCGGGGAGCTGTTTTTT. Translating it yields CASSLQGAANTGELFF.

J is TRBJ2-3 and V is TRBV5-1, with TRBD2 matching 8 bases. V shed 4 bases and J 0 bases; nucleotides not matched to a gene: 10. CDR3 length equals 17 residues. Per the germline V gene, CDR1 is SGHRS and CDR2 is YFSETQ. The CDR3 protein is CASSTGVTSASTDTQYF. CDR3 coding DNA: TGCGCCAGCAGCACCGGTGTGACTAGCGCAAGCACAGATACGCAGTATTTT.

J is TRBJ1-2 and V is TRBV10-3; 9 nucleotides align to TRBD1. Losses at the gene ends were 7 bases for V and 6 bases for J; bases not matched to a gene: 6. The CDR3 runs to 13 residues. The germline V gene encodes CDR1 ENHRY and CDR2 SYGVKD. The CDR3 coding sequence is TGTGCCATCAATTTGGACAGGGGCGATGGCTACACCTTC. This gives the protein CAINLDRGDGYTF.